Detailed here is one TCR beta chain. Its target is unknown. The data belong to a study of identical twins. Overall study findings and caveats: Weaker excess sharing between twins was seen in beta out-of-frame sequences. Monozygotic twins shared more out-of-frame TCR alpha than recombination models predicted.

TCRdb processed the 5' RACE reads anew with MiXCR; each CDR3 protein has one entry. The data hold some 1,700,000 distinct CDR3 sequences, with around 29% observed a single time. This CDR3 comprises 15 residues. The germline CDR1 and CDR2 sequences are MGHRA and YSYEKL. V was clipped by 6 bases and J by 3 bases, with 17 bases between them. Material for sequencing was cord blood. The rearrangement links TRBV4-1 to TRBJ1-2, with D uncertain. This TCR came from a newborn girl in good health. CDR3 amino acids: CASRPNIARDYGYTF. As DNA, the CDR3 is TGCGCCAGCAGACCGAACATCGCGAGGGACTATGGCTACACCTTC.